These T cell receptor beta chains were read from a single sample in a study of T cells in Graves' hyperthyroidism and ophthalmopathy. TCRdb reprocessed the multiplex PCR reads with MiXCR, giving one entry per CDR3 protein. The profile shows approximately 410,000 distinct CDR3 sequences, about 14% of them singletons. Specimen: blood. All receptors derive from a man between 18 and 29 years old with Graves' ophthalmopathy. Each CDR3 is given with its conserved first and last residue. D genes are given only for firm matches. Size is stated for part of the rows, as once, few or many counts, or as a class when the clone is expanded.

j_call: TRBJ2-1
clone_size: many
v_call: TRBV12-3/TRBV12-4
d_call: NA
cdr3_nt: TGTGCCAGCAGTTTATGGGACCAAGCCCACAATGAGCAGTTCTTC
cdr3_aa: CASSLWDQAHNEQFF

j_call: TRBJ2-5
clone_size: few
v_call: TRBV5-1
d_call: TRBD2
cdr3_nt: TGCGCCAGCAGCTTCGGGAGGGGGACCCAAGAGACCCAGTACTTC
cdr3_aa: CASSFGRGTQETQYF

j_call: TRBJ2-2
clone_size: few
v_call: TRBV6-5
d_call: NA
cdr3_nt: TGTGCCAGCAGTTACAGGGACACCGGGGAGCTGTTTTTT
cdr3_aa: CASSYRDTGELFF

j_call: TRBJ2-1
clone_size: many
v_call: TRBV5-1
d_call: TRBD2
cdr3_nt: TGCGCCAGCAGCTTGGTTCCCTCTAGCGGGAGAGGAGACAATGAGCAGTTCTTC
cdr3_aa: CASSLVPSSGRGDNEQFF

j_call: TRBJ2-3
clone_size: many
v_call: TRBV7-3
d_call: TRBD2
cdr3_nt: TGTGCCAGCAGCTCTCGGGGGGGGACCACAGATACGCAGTATTTT
cdr3_aa: CASSSRGGTTDTQYF

j_call: TRBJ2-7
clone_size: many
v_call: TRBV2
d_call: NA
cdr3_nt: TGTGCCAGCAGTGAAGAAGGGCGAGCCTGGTACGAGCAGTACTTC
cdr3_aa: CASSEEGRAWYEQYF

j_call: TRBJ2-1
clone_size: NA
v_call: TRBV27
d_call: TRBD2
cdr3_nt: TGTGCCAGCAGTCCCGGCCCCGGACTAGCGGGAGACCTTTACAATGAGCAGTTCTTC
cdr3_aa: CASSPGPGLAGDLYNEQFF

j_call: TRBJ2-1
clone_size: NA
v_call: TRBV18
d_call: TRBD1
cdr3_nt: TGTGCCAGCTCACTCAGACAGGGGTCCAATGAGCAGTTCTTC
cdr3_aa: CASSLRQGSNEQFF

j_call: TRBJ1-5
clone_size: many
v_call: TRBV7-9
d_call: NA
cdr3_nt: TGTGCCAGCAGCTCCGGGACTGTCTCTTCGGGCAATCAGCCCCAGCATTTT
cdr3_aa: CASSSGTVSSGNQPQHF

j_call: TRBJ1-4
clone_size: NA
v_call: TRBV27
d_call: TRBD1
cdr3_nt: TGTGCCAGCAGCCTCGGGACAGGGTATGAAAAACTGTTTTTT
cdr3_aa: CASSLGTGYEKLFF

j_call: TRBJ2-1
clone_size: many
v_call: TRBV10-3
d_call: NA
cdr3_nt: TGTGCCATCAGCCTGATACTAAATGAGCAGTTCTTC
cdr3_aa: CAISLILNEQFF

j_call: TRBJ1-6
clone_size: NA
v_call: TRBV12-3/TRBV12-4
d_call: NA
cdr3_nt: TGTGCCAGCAGTTTACCTGGGAATTCACCCCTCCACTTT
cdr3_aa: CASSLPGNSPLHF

j_call: TRBJ2-3
clone_size: many
v_call: TRBV4-2
d_call: TRBD1
cdr3_nt: TGTGCCAGCAGTCAAGGGGACAGGAACACAGATACGCAGTATTTT
cdr3_aa: CASSQGDRNTDTQYF

j_call: TRBJ2-7
clone_size: few
v_call: TRBV6-1
d_call: TRBD1
cdr3_nt: TGTGCCAGCAGTGAAAGGCAGGGGGCAGGGGCCTACGAGCAGTACTTC
cdr3_aa: CASSERQGAGAYEQYF